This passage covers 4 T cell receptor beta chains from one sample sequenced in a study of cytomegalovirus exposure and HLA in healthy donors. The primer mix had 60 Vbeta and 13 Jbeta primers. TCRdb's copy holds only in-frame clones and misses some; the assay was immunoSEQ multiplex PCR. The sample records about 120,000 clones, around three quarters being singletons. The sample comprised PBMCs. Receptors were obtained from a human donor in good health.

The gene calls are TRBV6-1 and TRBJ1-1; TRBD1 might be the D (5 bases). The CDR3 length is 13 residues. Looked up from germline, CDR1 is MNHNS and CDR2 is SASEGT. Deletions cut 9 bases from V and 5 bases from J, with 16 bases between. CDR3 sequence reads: CASTAGLGTEAFF. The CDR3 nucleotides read TGTGCCAGTACCGCGGGGCTGGGAACTGAAGCTTTCTTT.

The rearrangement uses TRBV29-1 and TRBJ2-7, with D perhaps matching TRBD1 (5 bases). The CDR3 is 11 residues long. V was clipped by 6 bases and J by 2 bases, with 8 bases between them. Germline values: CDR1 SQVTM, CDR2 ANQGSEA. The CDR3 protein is CSVTGTYEQYF. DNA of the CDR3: TGCAGCGTCACAGGTACCTACGAGCAGTACTTC.

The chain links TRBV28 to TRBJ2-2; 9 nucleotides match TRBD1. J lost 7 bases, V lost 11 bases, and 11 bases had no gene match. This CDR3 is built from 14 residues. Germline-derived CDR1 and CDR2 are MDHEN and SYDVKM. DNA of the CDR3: TGTGCCGTACAGGGGGCGGGGAGTTTCGGGGAGCTGTTTTTT. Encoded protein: CAVQGAGSFGELFF.

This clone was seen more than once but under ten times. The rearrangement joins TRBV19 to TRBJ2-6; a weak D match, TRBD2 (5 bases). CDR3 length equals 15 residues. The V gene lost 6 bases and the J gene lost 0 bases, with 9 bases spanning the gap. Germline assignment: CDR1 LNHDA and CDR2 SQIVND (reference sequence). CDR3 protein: CASRRETSGANVLTF. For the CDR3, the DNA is TGTGCCAGTAGGAGGGAGACCTCTGGGGCCAACGTCCTGACTTTC.